This TCR beta chain was profiled in a study of human T cells and chemical hapten exposure. Turning to the study itself: TCR yield per sample varied, mainly due to pooled library volumes.

Unfractionated whole blood yielded total RNA. Findings of the study overall: Counts of TCRs above 1 in 1000 frequency stayed unchanged with DPC sensitization.

This CDR3 is 14 amino acids long. The J segment lost 7 bases and the V segment lost 2 bases, leaving 5 bases of the junction unmatched. CDR1 is SGHTA and CDR2 is FQGNSA in the germline V gene. The table lists this clonotype with a few counts. What it binds is unknown. What the library attached to individual cDNA molecules were unique molecular identifiers. TCRdb itself ran the 5' RACE reads through MiXCR, one entry per CDR3 protein. The data hold tens of thousands of distinct CDR3 sequences, with 6.5% to 8.5% observed a single time. The TCR originated in a male donor in good health. The J gene is TRBJ1-1, the V gene TRBV7-2; TRBD1 matches 9 bases. The CDR3 region has the DNA TGTGCCAGCAGCTTATTCCCGGGACAGGGTGAAGCTTTCTTT. This gives the protein CASSLFPGQGEAFF.